This entry lists 17 T cell receptor beta chains sequenced from one sample in a study of T cells in Graves' hyperthyroidism and ophthalmopathy. Amplified TCR beta CDR3 regions came from RNA transcripts. In the first-round RT-PCR of the TCR CDR3, the HTBI primer set was used. MiXCR was run by TCRdb on the multiplex PCR reads, yielding one entry per CDR3 protein. The repertoire holds about 330,000 distinct CDR3 sequences, about an eighth seen once, with roughly 33% in the top ten. Sequencing input: blood. The receptors here all came from a woman aged 40 to 55 with Graves' ophthalmopathy.

This clonotype was found a few times. This chain joins TRBV24-1 and TRBJ2-5; 7 bases are shared with TRBD2. The junction had 14 bases not matched to a gene; V was cut back by 6 bases and J by 5 bases. The CDR3 sequence is 16 residues long. Germline CDR1 KGHDR, CDR2 SFDVKD. The CDR3, as DNA: TGTGCCACCAGTACCACTAGCGCGTGGGACTTGGAGACCCAGTACTTC. It encodes CATSTTSAWDLETQYF.

This clonotype was found a few times. V usage is TRBV20-1 and J usage is TRBJ1-1, with 10 bases matching TRBD1. The germline CDR1 and CDR2 sequences are DFQATT and SNEGSKA (reference sequence). The J segment lost 12 bases and the V segment lost 3 bases, leaving 4 bases of the junction unmatched. The length of the CDR3 is 11 residues. Written as DNA, the CDR3 is TGCAGTGCTAGGACAGGGGGCGCGACTTTCTTT. Translating gives CSARTGGATFF.

The table lists this clonotype with many counts. The CDR3 bases are TGTGCCAGCAGCGTCATGAGGTACGAGCAGTACTTC. It encodes CASSVMRYEQYF. This chain connects TRBV7-2 to TRBJ2-7; D gene unclear. The germline V and J ends were trimmed by 5 bases and 4 bases, with 9 bases remaining between them. CDR1 SGHTA and CDR2 FQGNSA come from the germline V gene. The CDR3 is 12 residues long.

In regard to this clonotype: A read error may account for a junction end that differs from germline. The V gene is TRBV6-6, the J gene TRBJ2-3, with 12 nucleotides matching TRBD2. The CDR3 sequence is 14 residues long. The germline CDR1 and CDR2 sequences are MNHNY and SVGAGI (reference sequence). The CDR3 reads CAGSLAGGTDTQYF. As DNA, the CDR3 is TGTGCCGGCAGTCTAGCGGGAGGGACAGATACGCAGTATTTT.

There are many counts of this clonotype. This chain uses TRBV6-1 with TRBJ1-5; 8 nucleotides line up with TRBD1. The CDR3 has 16 residues. The junction had 10 bases not matched to a gene; V was cut back by 7 bases and J by 2 bases. Germline loops: CDR1 MNHNS, CDR2 SASEGT. CDR3 in amino acids: CASTDTTGAGNQPQHF. The DNA for the CDR3 is TGTGCCAGCACTGACACGACAGGGGCGGGCAATCAGCCCCAGCATTTT.

There are many counts of this clonotype. CDR3 coding DNA: TGTGCCAGCAGCTTAGCAGGGGGAAACACCATATATTTT. This translates into CASSLAGGNTIYF. V usage is TRBV7-8 and J usage is TRBJ1-3; D uncertain. CDR1 SGHVS and CDR2 FQNEAQ come from the germline V gene. The V gene lost 0 bases and the J gene lost 4 bases, with 4 bases spanning the gap. The CDR3 covers 13 residues.

This clonotype was found many times. The chain recombines TRBV28 with TRBJ2-1; TRBD1 aligns across 7 bases. The J segment lost 8 bases and the V segment lost 4 bases, leaving 5 bases of the junction unmatched. The CDR3 contains 13 residues. Germline CDR1 is MDHEN and CDR2 is SYDVKM. The CDR3 here is CASSSHDRDEQFF. The CDR3 DNA sequence: TGTGCCAGCAGTTCCCATGACAGGGATGAGCAGTTCTTC.

This clonotype was seen only a few times. The V gene is TRBV5-1, the J gene TRBJ2-5, with 11 positions matching TRBD2. The CDR3 has 16 amino acids. With 3 bases clipped from V and 2 bases from J, the junction kept 6 bases outside the gene matches. The germline gives CDR1 SGHRS, CDR2 YFSETQ. CDR3 residues: CASSWDSGGEQETQYF. The CDR3 coding sequence is TGCGCCAGCAGCTGGGATAGCGGGGGGGAGCAAGAGACCCAGTACTTC. Variable domain in full (rest from reference TRBV5-1 and TRBJ2-5): KAGVTQTPRYLIKTRGQQVTLSCSPISGHRSVSWYQQTPGQGLQFLFEYFSETQRNKGNFPGRFSGRQFSNSRSEMNVSTLELGDSALYLCASSWDSGGEQETQYFGPGTRLLVL.

The table lists this clonotype with a few counts. This CDR3 is CASRIDRVILEQFF. CDR3 coding DNA: TGTGCCAGCAGAATAGACAGGGTAATTTTGGAGCAGTTCTTC. The rearrangement joins TRBV6-1 to TRBJ2-1, with TRBD1 matching over 7 bases. The V segment lost 6 bases and the J segment 10 bases; nucleotides outside the gene matches: 12. This CDR3 contains 14 residues. CDR1 and CDR2 from the germline V gene are MNHNS and SASEGT.

This clonotype occurred a few times. The chain links TRBV29-1 to TRBJ2-7; tentatively, D is TRBD2 (6 bases). The CDR3 contains 13 residues. V was trimmed by 6 bases and J by 0 bases, leaving 12 bases between them. Germline V gives CDR1 SQVTM, CDR2 ANQGSEA. The chain's CDR3 is CSVTSSPSYEQYF. The CDR3 DNA reads TGCAGCGTAACTAGCTCCCCCTCCTACGAGCAGTACTTC.

This clonotype has only a few counts. The V and J genes are TRBV11-2 and TRBJ2-7; 12 bases agree with TRBD2. Per germline, CDR1 SGHAT and CDR2 FQNNGV. The V and J ends lost 2 bases and 0 bases, in that order; junction bases with no gene match: 11. This CDR3 has 19 amino acids. Here the CDR3 DNA reads TGTGCCAGCAGCTTAATAATTGCTAGCGGGAGGGCCTCCTCCTACGAGCAGTACTTC. It specifies CASSLIIASGRASSYEQYF.

This clonotype showed up just a few times. The chain links TRBV7-2 to TRBJ1-1; 8 bases are shared with TRBD1. V trimming: 5 bases; J trimming: 0 bases; junction bases outside the gene matches: 8. This CDR3 contains 16 residues. In germline, CDR1 is SGHTA, CDR2 FQGNSA. The CDR3 loop is CASSQPGTGLNTEAFF. The CDR3 region has the DNA TGTGCCAGCAGCCAACCCGGGACAGGTTTGAACACTGAAGCTTTCTTT. The whole variable domain, filled in from reference TRBV7-2 and TRBJ1-1, reads GAGVSQSPSNKVTEKGKDVELRCDPISGHTALYWYRQSLGQGLEFLIYFQGNSAPDKSGLPSDRFSAERTGGSVSTLTIQRTQQEDSAVYLCASSQPGTGLNTEAFFGQGTRLTVV.

This clonotype came up many times. The CDR3: CASSPRDREVEQYF. The CDR3 DNA follows: TGTGCCAGCAGCCCTAGGGACAGGGAGGTCGAGCAGTACTTC. The chain employs TRBV13 and TRBJ2-7; 9 nucleotides line up with TRBD1. V dropped 5 bases and J dropped 6; count of bases not matched to a gene: 8. The CDR3 length is 14 residues. Germline CDR1 PRHDT, CDR2 FYEKMQ (reference sequence).

In this sample, this clonotype turned up a few times. The V call is TRBV7-9, the J call TRBJ1-6; D gene ambiguous. The length of the CDR3 is 13 residues. In germline, CDR1 is SEHNR, CDR2 FQNEAQ (reference sequence). The V and J ends lost 2 bases and 9 bases respectively, with 8 bases between them. Here the CDR3 reads CASSLSGSSPLHF. CDR3 DNA: TGTGCCAGCAGCTTATCGGGGAGTTCACCCCTCCACTTT.

This clonotype has more than one count but fewer than ten. This chain uses TRBV18 with TRBJ1-2; D perhaps matches TRBD1 (6 bases). Germline CDR1 KGHSH, CDR2 LQKENI. The CDR3 extends over 13 amino acids. V lost 3 bases and J lost 6, with 11 bases in between. The CDR3, as DNA: TGTGCCAGCTCACCCACAGGGAAAGATGGCTACACCTTC. It is translated as CASSPTGKDGYTF. The entire variable domain, with the rest obtained from reference TRBV18 and TRBJ1-2, is as follows: NAGVMQNPRHLVRRRGQEARLRCSPMKGHSHVYWYRQLPEEGLKFMVYLQKENIIDESGMPKERFSAEFPKEGPSILRIQQVVRGDSAAYFCASSPTGKDGYTFGSGTRLTVV.

The chain links TRBV7-9 to TRBJ2-5; D gene unclear. This CDR3 has 14 amino acids. V lost 4 bases, J lost 0 bases, and 9 bases lay in between. Germline V gene sequence: CDR1 SEHNR, CDR2 FQNEAQ (reference sequence). The CDR3 is CASSWMSDQETQYF. In DNA form, the CDR3 reads TGTGCCAGCAGCTGGATGAGCGACCAAGAGACCCAGTACTTC. The full variable domain, in which reference TRBV7-9 and TRBJ2-5 provide the parts outside the CDR3, is DTGVSQNPRHKITKRGQNVTFRCDPISEHNRLYWYRQTLGQGPEFLTYFQNEAQLEKSRLLSDRFSAERPKGSFSTLEIQRTEQGDSAMYLCASSWMSDQETQYFGPGTRLLVL.

This clonotype was seen ten or more times. The gene calls are TRBV28 and TRBJ1-2; D may be TRBD1 (6 bases). The CDR3 has 16 residues. V was trimmed by 2 bases and J by 7 bases, leaving 20 bases between them. Per the germline V gene, CDR1 is MDHEN and CDR2 is SYDVKM. CDR3 protein: CASSLIPPGTKGGYTF. The CDR3 bases are TGTGCCAGCAGTTTAATTCCCCCAGGGACAAAGGGTGGCTACACCTTC.